The rows below give T cell receptor beta chains drawn from one sample of a study of shared clonotypes between healthy human individuals. The data were produced by immunoSEQ multiplex PCR, yet TCRdb's version contains in-frame clones alone and is incomplete. The profile shows 500,000 to 550,000 clones, about 96% of them singletons. Sequencing was performed on naive CD4+ T cells sorted from blood. These receptors were taken from a woman aged 25 to 45 in good health. CDR3s include the opening cysteine and the closing phenylalanine or tryptophan. The D gene is left open where the match is weak. Part of the rows lack a size; the others show once, few, many or a class for expanded clones.

v_gene: TRBV28
abundance: NA
j_gene: TRBJ2-2
d_gene: TRBD2
CDR3aa: CASSWTSGRALTGELFF
CDR3nt: TGTGCCAGCAGTTGGACTAGCGGGAGGGCATTAACCGGGGAGCTGTTTTTT

v_gene: TRBV15
abundance: NA
j_gene: TRBJ1-5
d_gene: NA
CDR3aa: CATSRDSNQRQHF
CDR3nt: TGTGCCACCAGCAGAGATTCGAATCAGCGCCAGCATTTT

v_gene: TRBV2
abundance: once
j_gene: TRBJ2-7
d_gene: NA
CDR3aa: CASSMTYEQYF
CDR3nt: TGTGCCAGCAGTATGACCTACGAGCAGTACTTC

v_gene: TRBV5-6
abundance: NA
j_gene: TRBJ1-1
d_gene: NA
CDR3aa: CASSFRAKTRGTEAFF
CDR3nt: TGTGCCAGCAGCTTTAGGGCGAAGACTAGGGGGACTGAAGCTTTCTTT

v_gene: TRBV19
abundance: NA
j_gene: TRBJ2-3
d_gene: NA
CDR3aa: CASSMTQPGTDTQYF
CDR3nt: TGTGCCAGTAGTATGACCCAACCCGGCACAGATACGCAGTATTTT

v_gene: TRBV5-1
abundance: NA
j_gene: TRBJ1-1
d_gene: TRBD1
CDR3aa: CASSSTGLTEAFF
CDR3nt: TGCGCCAGCAGCTCGACAGGGCTCACTGAAGCTTTCTTT

v_gene: TRBV6-6
abundance: NA
j_gene: TRBJ2-7
d_gene: NA
CDR3aa: CASSYRSTGNEQYF
CDR3nt: TGTGCCAGCAGTTACCGCTCGACCGGGAACGAGCAGTACTTC

v_gene: TRBV7-9
abundance: NA
j_gene: TRBJ1-1
d_gene: NA
CDR3aa: CASSQMNTEAFF
CDR3nt: TGTGCCAGCAGTCAGATGAACACTGAAGCTTTCTTT

v_gene: TRBV30
abundance: NA
j_gene: TRBJ2-6
d_gene: NA
CDR3aa: CAWATGPGANVLTF
CDR3nt: TGTGCCTGGGCAACAGGACCTGGGGCCAACGTCCTGACTTTC

v_gene: TRBV29-1
abundance: NA
j_gene: TRBJ2-1
d_gene: NA
CDR3aa: CSVVKARGPYNEQFF
CDR3nt: TGCAGCGTGGTCAAAGCCAGGGGTCCCTACAATGAGCAGTTCTTC

v_gene: TRBV7-2
abundance: NA
j_gene: TRBJ2-7
d_gene: TRBD2
CDR3aa: CASSLRLAGGGEQYF
CDR3nt: TGTGCCAGCAGTCTCCGACTAGCGGGAGGCGGGGAGCAGTACTTC

v_gene: TRBV9
abundance: once
j_gene: TRBJ2-1
d_gene: NA
CDR3aa: CASSVTGIEQFF
CDR3nt: TGTGCCAGCAGCGTTACAGGGATTGAGCAGTTCTTC

v_gene: TRBV5-4
abundance: NA
j_gene: TRBJ1-4
d_gene: NA
CDR3aa: CASSRPSGSTNEKLFF
CDR3nt: TGTGCCAGCAGCCGACCATCAGGCTCAACTAATGAAAAACTGTTTTTT

v_gene: TRBV5-4
abundance: NA
j_gene: TRBJ2-7
d_gene: TRBD1
CDR3aa: CASSFSLGQIYEQYF
CDR3nt: TGTGCCAGCAGCTTTAGTCTGGGACAGATTTACGAGCAGTACTTC